Detailed here is one TCR beta chain. The antigen remains unidentified. Here immunoSEQ multiplex PCR was the method, and the copy in TCRdb shows in-frame clones only, minus some. This sample has approximately 450,000 clones, with around 90% found just once. The data derive from a study of Ad26.COV2.S vaccination and SARS-CoV-2 variants. Whole-study results and caveats: Quantification of TCR breadth and depth may have yielded underestimates of total T cell responses.

Specified treatment: approximately 18 received Ad26.COV2.S at low or high dose, single or two shots; several received placebo; per-sample allocation not given. Collection of the samples took place on day 63 after the first injection of vaccine or placebo. As its vector, the vaccine had Ad26, which expressed Wuhan-strain SARS-CoV-2 spike. Sequences were derived from peripheral blood, sampled in a trial of Ad26.COV2.S vaccine versus placebo. The source of this sequence is a person aged 18-60 years who received the Ad26.COV2.S COVID-19 vaccine or a placebo.

In DNA, the CDR3 is TGTGCCAGCAGTTACTCGAATGTCTACGAGCAGTACTTC. It codes for CASSYSNVYEQYF. This chain connects TRBV6-5 to TRBJ2-7; D not resolved. From germline, CDR1 is MNHEY and CDR2 SVGAGI. The CDR3 covers 13 residues. The V and J ends lost 0 bases and 3 bases respectively, with 6 bases between them.